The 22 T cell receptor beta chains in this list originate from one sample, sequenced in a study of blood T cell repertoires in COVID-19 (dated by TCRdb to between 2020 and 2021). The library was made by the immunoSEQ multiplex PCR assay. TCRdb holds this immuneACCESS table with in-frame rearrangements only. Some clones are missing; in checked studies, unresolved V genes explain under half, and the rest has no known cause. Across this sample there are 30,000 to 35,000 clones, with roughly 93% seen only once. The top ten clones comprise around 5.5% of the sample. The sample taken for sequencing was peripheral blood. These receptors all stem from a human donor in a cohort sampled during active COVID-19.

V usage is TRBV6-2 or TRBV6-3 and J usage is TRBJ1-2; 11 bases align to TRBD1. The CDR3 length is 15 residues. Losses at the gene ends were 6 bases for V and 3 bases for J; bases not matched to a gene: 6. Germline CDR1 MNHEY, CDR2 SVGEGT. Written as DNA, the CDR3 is TGTGCCAGCAGCCGACGGACAGGGGGCGACTATGGCTACACCTTC. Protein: CASSRRTGGDYGYTF.

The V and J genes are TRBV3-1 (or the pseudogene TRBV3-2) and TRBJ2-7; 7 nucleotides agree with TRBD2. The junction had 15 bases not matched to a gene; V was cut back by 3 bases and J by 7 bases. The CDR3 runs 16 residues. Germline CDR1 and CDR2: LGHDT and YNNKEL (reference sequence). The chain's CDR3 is CASSHPSRGSAGEQYF. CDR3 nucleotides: TGTGCCAGCAGCCACCCCTCGCGGGGGAGTGCGGGAGAGCAGTACTTC.

CDR3 sequence: CASSLGDRYNEQFF. In nucleotides, the CDR3 is TGCGCCAGCAGCTTGGGGGACAGATACAATGAGCAGTTCTTC. The V call is TRBV5-1, the J call TRBJ2-1; TRBD1 aligns across 7 bases. The CDR3 consists of 14 residues. Germline V gives CDR1 SGHRS, CDR2 YFSETQ. Trimming removed 0 bases from V and 4 bases from J; junction bases left unmatched: 1.

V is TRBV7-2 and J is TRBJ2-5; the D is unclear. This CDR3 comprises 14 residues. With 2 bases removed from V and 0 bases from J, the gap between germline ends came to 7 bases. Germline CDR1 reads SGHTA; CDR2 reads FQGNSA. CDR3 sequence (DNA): TGTGCCAGCAGCTTAAGTACTAACCAAGAGACCCAGTACTTC. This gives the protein CASSLSTNQETQYF.

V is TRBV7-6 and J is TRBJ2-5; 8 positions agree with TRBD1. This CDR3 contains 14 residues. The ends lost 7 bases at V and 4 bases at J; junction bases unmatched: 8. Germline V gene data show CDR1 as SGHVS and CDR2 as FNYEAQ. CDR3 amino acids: CASTDPGGAETQYF. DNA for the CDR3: TGTGCCAGCACCGACCCAGGGGGCGCAGAGACCCAGTACTTC.

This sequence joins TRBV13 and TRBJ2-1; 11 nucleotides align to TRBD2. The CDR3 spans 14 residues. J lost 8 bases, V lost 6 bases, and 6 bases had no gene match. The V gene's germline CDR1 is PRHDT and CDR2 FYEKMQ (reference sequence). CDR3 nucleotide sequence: TGTGCCAGCAGTTGGACTAGCGGGCAGGATGAGCAGTTCTTC. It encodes CASSWTSGQDEQFF.

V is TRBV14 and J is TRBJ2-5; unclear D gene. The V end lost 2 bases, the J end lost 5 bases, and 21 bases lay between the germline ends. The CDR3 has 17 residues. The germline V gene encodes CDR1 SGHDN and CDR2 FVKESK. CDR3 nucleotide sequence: TGTGCCAGCAGCCAACCCTTGAGAGGCGCCCAACGGGAGACCCAGTACTTC. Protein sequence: CASSQPLRGAQRETQYF.

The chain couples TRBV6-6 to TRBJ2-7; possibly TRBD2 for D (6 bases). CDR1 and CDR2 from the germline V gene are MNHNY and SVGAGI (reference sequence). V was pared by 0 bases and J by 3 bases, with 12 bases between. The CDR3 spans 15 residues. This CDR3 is CASSYSSLAVYEQYF. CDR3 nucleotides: TGTGCCAGCAGTTACTCTTCACTAGCAGTCTACGAGCAGTACTTC.

The CDR3 here is CAGPEGHSNTEAFF. The CDR3 coding sequence is TGTGCCGGTCCAGAGGGACATTCGAACACTGAAGCTTTCTTT. The rearrangement links TRBV27 to TRBJ1-1, with D possibly TRBD1 on 6 matching bases. CDR1 and CDR2 from the germline V gene are MNHEY and SMNVEV (reference sequence). The CDR3 is 14 residues long. V lost 11 bases to trimming and J lost 1 base, with 17 bases between them.

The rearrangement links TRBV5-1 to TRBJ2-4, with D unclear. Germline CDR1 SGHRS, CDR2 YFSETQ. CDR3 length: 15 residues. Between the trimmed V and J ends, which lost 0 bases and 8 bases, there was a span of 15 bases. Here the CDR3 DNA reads TGCGCCAGCAGCTTGGGCCATCATAGTTCGGACATTCAGTACTTC. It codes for CASSLGHHSSDIQYF.

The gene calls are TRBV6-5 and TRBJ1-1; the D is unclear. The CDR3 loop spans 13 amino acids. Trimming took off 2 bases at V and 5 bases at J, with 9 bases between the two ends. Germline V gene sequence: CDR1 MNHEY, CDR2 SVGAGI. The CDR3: CASSYAGGTEAFF. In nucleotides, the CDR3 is TGTGCCAGCAGTTACGCAGGAGGGACTGAAGCTTTCTTT.

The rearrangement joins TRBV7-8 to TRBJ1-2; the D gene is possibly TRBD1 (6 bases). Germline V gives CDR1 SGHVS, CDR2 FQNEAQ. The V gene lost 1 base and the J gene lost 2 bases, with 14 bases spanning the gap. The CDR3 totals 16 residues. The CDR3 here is CASSLGIGGVNYGYTF. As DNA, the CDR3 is TGTGCCAGCAGCTTAGGTATAGGGGGAGTGAACTATGGCTACACCTTC.

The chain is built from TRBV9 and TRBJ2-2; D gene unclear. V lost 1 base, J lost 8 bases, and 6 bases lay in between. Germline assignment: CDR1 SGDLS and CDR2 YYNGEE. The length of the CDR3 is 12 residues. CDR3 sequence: CASSVPRGELFF. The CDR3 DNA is TGTGCCAGCAGCGTACCACGGGGGGAGCTGTTTTTT.

CDR3 region: CASSYGSQHF. The DNA of the CDR3 is TGTGCCAGCAGTTACGGGTCCCAGCATTTT. The chain employs TRBV28 and TRBJ1-5; no clear D. Trimming took 4 bases from V and 11 from J, leaving 6 bases between them. Germline assignment: CDR1 MDHEN and CDR2 SYDVKM. The length of the CDR3 is 10 residues.

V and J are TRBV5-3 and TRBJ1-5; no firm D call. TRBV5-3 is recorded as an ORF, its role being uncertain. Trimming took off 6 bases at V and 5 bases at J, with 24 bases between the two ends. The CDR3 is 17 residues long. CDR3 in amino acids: CARNRVGSVEVDQPQHF. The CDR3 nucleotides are TGTGCCAGAAACCGCGTCGGCAGTGTAGAGGTAGATCAGCCCCAGCATTTT.

In DNA, the CDR3 is TGTGCCAGCAGCCAAGAGGGACTAGCGATTAGAGGGTACTACGAGCAGTACTTC. Its protein product is CASSQEGLAIRGYYEQYF. The rearrangement links TRBV3-1 (or the pseudogene TRBV3-2) to TRBJ2-7, with TRBD2 matching 10 bases. Germline CDR1 LGHDT, CDR2 YNNKEL (reference sequence). With 0 bases clipped from V and 3 bases from J, the junction kept 11 bases outside the gene matches. The CDR3 covers 18 residues.

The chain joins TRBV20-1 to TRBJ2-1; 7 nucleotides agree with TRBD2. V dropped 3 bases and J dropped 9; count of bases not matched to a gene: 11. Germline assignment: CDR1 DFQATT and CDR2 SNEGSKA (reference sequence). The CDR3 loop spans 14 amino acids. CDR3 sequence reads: CSASSGRFPTEQFF. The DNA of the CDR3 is TGCAGTGCTAGTTCCGGGAGGTTCCCTACTGAGCAGTTCTTC.

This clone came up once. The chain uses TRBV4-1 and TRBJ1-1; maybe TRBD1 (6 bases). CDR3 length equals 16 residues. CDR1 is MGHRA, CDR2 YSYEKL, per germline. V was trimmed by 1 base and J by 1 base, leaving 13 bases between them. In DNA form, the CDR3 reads TGCGCCAGCAGCCAAGCCCCGGGAGGGGGGAACACTGAAGCTTTCTTT. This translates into CASSQAPGGGNTEAFF.

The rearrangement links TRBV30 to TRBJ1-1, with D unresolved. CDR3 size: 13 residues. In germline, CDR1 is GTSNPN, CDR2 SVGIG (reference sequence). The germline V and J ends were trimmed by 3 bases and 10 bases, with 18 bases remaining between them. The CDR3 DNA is TGTGCCTGGAGAGAGCAGATGTTGCAGGCAGCTTTCTTT. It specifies CAWREQMLQAAFF.

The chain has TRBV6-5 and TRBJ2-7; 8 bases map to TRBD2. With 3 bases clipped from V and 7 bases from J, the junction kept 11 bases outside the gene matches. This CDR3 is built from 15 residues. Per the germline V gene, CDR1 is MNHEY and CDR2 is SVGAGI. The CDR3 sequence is CASSYLAGTPWEQYF. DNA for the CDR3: TGTGCCAGCAGTTATTTAGCGGGGACCCCGTGGGAGCAGTACTTC.

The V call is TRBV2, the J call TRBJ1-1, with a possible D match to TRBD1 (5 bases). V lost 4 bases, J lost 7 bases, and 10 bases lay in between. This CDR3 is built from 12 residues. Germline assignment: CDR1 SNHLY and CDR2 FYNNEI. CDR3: CASSVTGFEAFF. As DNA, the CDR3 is TGTGCCAGCAGTGTTACAGGTTTTGAAGCTTTCTTT.

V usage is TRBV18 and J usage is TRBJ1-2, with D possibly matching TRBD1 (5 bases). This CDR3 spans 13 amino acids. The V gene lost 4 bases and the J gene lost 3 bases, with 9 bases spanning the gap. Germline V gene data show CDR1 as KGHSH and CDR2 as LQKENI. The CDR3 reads CASSRQGDYGYTF. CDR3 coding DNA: TGTGCCAGCTCACGGCAGGGCGACTATGGCTACACCTTC.